A single sample is the source of the 22 T cell receptor beta chains below, sequenced in a study of blood T cell repertoires in COVID-19 (dated by TCRdb to the early 2020s). To prepare the library, the immunoSEQ multiplex PCR assay was applied. TCRdb limited this immuneACCESS table to in-frame rearrangements with V and J called. A share of clones is missing; checked studies link under half to unresolved V genes, and the rest is unexplained. The table for this sample lists over 200,000 clones; less than 90% of them were counted only once. The ten largest clones take up over 3% of the sample. Input material: PBMCs or T cells enriched from blood (not recorded which). The source is a woman aged 45-60 years in a cohort exposed to, infected with or recovered from COVID-19 (not recorded which).

This chain connects TRBV11-2 to TRBJ1-4; TRBD1 might be the D (6 bases). Germline V gene lookup returns CDR1 SGHAT and CDR2 FQNNGV. The CDR3 length is 17 residues. V lost 4 bases to trimming and J lost 6 bases, with 21 bases between them. CDR3 protein: CASSSSRGTPGYEKLFF. The DNA of the CDR3 is TGTGCCAGCAGCTCCAGTAGGGGGACCCCGGGATATGAAAAACTGTTTTTT.

This chain uses TRBV19 with TRBJ1-2; D is possibly TRBD1 (6 bases). V was shortened by 7 bases and J by 6 bases, with 18 bases between the two germline ends. The CDR3 extends over 14 amino acids. Germline assignment: CDR1 LNHDA and CDR2 SQIVND (reference sequence). In DNA form, the CDR3 reads TGTGCCAGTACCCCGACGTGGGGGGGCGATGGCTACACCTTC. Its protein product is CASTPTWGGDGYTF.

This clone has a single count. The chain recombines TRBV5-4 with TRBJ2-7; 15 nucleotides agree with TRBD2. With V trimmed by 4 bases and J by 7 bases, 9 bases remained unmatched. Germline V gene data show CDR1 as SGHNT and CDR2 as YYREEE (reference sequence). The CDR3 runs 16 residues. The CDR3 reads CASSGGLAGGRGEQYF. The CDR3 nucleotides read TGTGCCAGCAGCGGGGGACTAGCGGGGGGCCGTGGGGAGCAGTACTTC. The full variable domain, completed using reference TRBV5-4 and TRBJ2-7, is ETGVTQSPTHLIKTRGQQVTLRCSSQSGHNTVSWYQQALGQGPQFIFQYYREEENGRGNFPPRFSGLQFPNYSSELNVNALELDDSALYLCASSGGLAGGRGEQYFGPGTRLTVT.

This clone was counted between two and nine times. J is TRBJ2-7 and V is TRBV3-1 (or the pseudogene TRBV3-2); 8 bases are a match to TRBD1. J was trimmed by 0 bases and V by 2 bases; bases with no gene match: 6. Per germline, CDR1 LGHDT and CDR2 YNNKEL (reference sequence). CDR3 length: 16 amino acids. The chain's CDR3 is CASSQTWDRLSYEQYF. CDR3 nucleotide sequence: TGTGCCAGCAGCCAAACCTGGGACAGGCTCTCCTACGAGCAGTACTTC.

The chain joins TRBV29-1 to TRBJ1-1; TRBD1 aligns across 9 bases. Germline V gene sequence: CDR1 SQVTM, CDR2 ANQGSEA. There are 14 residues in the CDR3. With 7 bases clipped from V and 0 bases from J, the junction kept 6 bases outside the gene matches. CDR3 DNA sequence: TGCAGCGCGGGACAGGGATTTATGAACACTGAAGCTTTCTTT. As protein: CSAGQGFMNTEAFF.

The chain carries TRBV3-1 (or the pseudogene TRBV3-2) and TRBJ2-5, with a possible D match to TRBD1 (6 bases). Trimming cost V 2 bases and J 4 bases, with 11 bases left between them. Germline values: CDR1 LGHDT, CDR2 YNNKEL (reference sequence). The CDR3 runs to 14 residues. The CDR3 nucleotides are TGTGCCAGCAGCCAAAAGCTCAGGGGAGAGACCCAGTACTTC. Its protein product is CASSQKLRGETQYF.

The rearrangement uses TRBV15 and TRBJ1-6, with 8 bases fitting TRBD1. V was pared by 8 bases and J by 1 base, with 16 bases of the junction left unmatched. Germline CDR1 and CDR2: LNHNV and YYDKDF (reference sequence). This CDR3 has 19 residues. CDR3 in amino acids: CATDSLRGTGGSYNSPLHF. For the CDR3, the DNA is TGTGCCACCGATTCCCTAAGAGGCACAGGGGGGTCCTATAATTCACCCCTCCACTTT.

The chain recombines TRBV19 with TRBJ1-4, with a tentative D call TRBD1 (6 bases). This CDR3 contains 15 residues. The germline V gene has CDR1 LNHDA and CDR2 SQIVND (reference sequence). Between the trimmed V and J ends, which lost 3 bases and 8 bases, there was a span of 16 bases. This CDR3 is CASSIAGTNKEKLFF. The CDR3 DNA follows: TGTGCCAGTAGTATTGCCGGGACAAATAAAGAAAAACTGTTTTTT.

This sequence joins TRBV6-5 and TRBJ1-1; D is unclear. CDR1 is MNHEY and CDR2 is SVGAGI in the germline V gene. V was cut by 0 bases and J by 4 bases, with 9 bases left in between. This CDR3 comprises 14 residues. CDR3 DNA: TGTGCCAGCAGTTACTCGCGGGTGACCACTGAAGCTTTCTTT. As protein: CASSYSRVTTEAFF.

The chain carries TRBV7-8 and TRBJ2-4; unclear D gene. Germline-derived CDR1 and CDR2 are SGHVS and FQNEAQ. This CDR3 contains 14 residues. V was trimmed by 1 base and J by 2 bases, leaving 6 bases between them. The CDR3 DNA sequence: TGTGCCAGCAGCTTAGGAGCGTCCAAAAACATTCAGTACTTC. As protein: CASSLGASKNIQYF.

This clone was observed a single time. The chain joins TRBV11-2 to TRBJ2-1, with 11 positions matching TRBD2. With 5 bases clipped from V and 5 bases from J, the junction kept 14 bases outside the gene matches. The CDR3 has 18 residues. The germline V gene has CDR1 SGHAT and CDR2 FQNNGV. CDR3 coding DNA: TGTGCCAGCAGCCTCCTTATGGTAGCGGGGGGGACTAACAATGAGCAGTTCTTC. Its translation is CASSLLMVAGGTNNEQFF.

This clone is termed medium-sized. The J gene is TRBJ2-3, the V gene TRBV5-5, with D possibly being TRBD2 (5 bases). The CDR3 loop spans 15 amino acids. Germline values: CDR1 SGHKS, CDR2 YYEKEE (reference sequence). Trimming left V 3 bases short and J 0 bases short, with 11 bases between. DNA of the CDR3: TGTGCCAGCAGCTCGGGGTCCTCGAGCACAGATACGCAGTATTTT. It codes for CASSSGSSSTDTQYF.

V usage is TRBV15 and J usage is TRBJ1-5, with TRBD1 matching over 7 bases. J was trimmed by 2 bases and V by 3 bases; bases with no gene match: 13. The CDR3 runs to 18 residues. Germline loops: CDR1 LNHNV, CDR2 YYDKDF (reference sequence). This CDR3 is CATSSSRWRDSGNQPQHF. CDR3 in DNA: TGTGCCACCAGCAGCTCGAGGTGGCGGGACAGCGGCAATCAGCCCCAGCATTTT.

The table lists this clone with a count of one. The chain employs TRBV27 and TRBJ2-7; 12 nucleotides match TRBD1. This CDR3 comprises 15 residues. Per germline, CDR1 MNHEY and CDR2 SMNVEV (reference sequence). V lost 6 bases to trimming and J lost 4 bases; unmatched junction nucleotides: 7. The CDR3 DNA reads as TGTGCCAGCAGGTTAAGGGGACAGGGGGCTTACGAGCAGTACTTC. Translation gives CASRLRGQGAYEQYF.

The J gene is TRBJ2-1, the V gene TRBV23-1; TRBD1 matches 9 bases. TRBV23-1 is designated an ORF whose function remains uncertain. The CDR3 sequence is 16 residues long. Trimming at V came to 4 bases and at J to 7 bases, leaving 11 bases not matched to a gene. CDR3 region: CASSPRLRDRENEQFF. The CDR3 DNA reads TGCGCCAGCAGTCCACGGCTCCGGGACAGGGAAAATGAGCAGTTCTTC.

This clone has just one count. The chain links TRBV7-2 to TRBJ2-3; D unclear. The germline gives CDR1 SGHTA, CDR2 FQGNSA. The V gene lost 5 bases and the J gene lost 0 bases, with 6 bases spanning the gap. The CDR3 spans 13 residues. The CDR3 nucleotides are TGTGCCAGCAGCACCCAGAGCACAGATACGCAGTATTTT. This sequence encodes CASSTQSTDTQYF.

This clone has a single count. The genes are TRBV5-8 and TRBJ2-1; the match to TRBD2 covers 9 bases. Germline V gene sequence: CDR1 SGHTS, CDR2 YDEGEE. Trimming took 2 bases from V and 10 from J; bases not matched to a gene: 13. This CDR3 has 16 residues. This CDR3 is CASSFRRGGAPGEQFF. The CDR3 DNA is TGTGCCAGCAGCTTTAGGCGCGGGGGGGCACCGGGAGAGCAGTTCTTC.

This clone has only one observation. V is TRBV27 and J is TRBJ1-1, with TRBD1 matching over 7 bases. Germline CDR1 reads MNHEY; CDR2 reads SMNVEV (reference sequence). V dropped 4 bases and J dropped 4; count of bases not matched to a gene: 6. CDR3 length equals 14 residues. CDR3 amino acids: CASSWGTEGTEAFF. The DNA for the CDR3 is TGTGCCAGCAGTTGGGGGACAGAGGGCACTGAAGCTTTCTTT.

The chain has TRBV7-3 and TRBJ2-2; D remains unclear. CDR3 length: 16 amino acids. Germline CDR1 reads SGHTA; CDR2 reads FQGTGA. The V and J ends lost 5 bases and 4 bases respectively, with 17 bases between them. The CDR3 loop is CASSPRGPSGTGELFF. CDR3 nucleotides: TGTGCCAGCAGCCCCAGAGGTCCCTCGGGCACCGGGGAGCTGTTTTTT.

The CDR3 loop reads CATSDYRDRVSYTF. DNA for the CDR3: TGTGCCACCAGTGATTACCGGGACAGGGTAAGCTACACCTTC. The rearrangement joins TRBV24-1 to TRBJ1-2, with TRBD1 matching over 9 bases. V shed 2 bases, J shed 9 bases, and the junction held 6 bases outside the gene matches. This CDR3 contains 14 residues. Germline V gene sequence: CDR1 KGHDR, CDR2 SFDVKD.

The CDR3 sequence is CASSQAPYSGLAGGNEQFF. CDR3 nucleotides: TGCGCCAGCAGCCAAGCTCCCTACTCGGGACTAGCGGGGGGCAATGAGCAGTTCTTC. This rearrangement joins TRBV4-3 to TRBJ2-1, with 15 bases that match TRBD2. CDR1 and CDR2 (germline): LGHNA, YSLEER. The CDR3 is 19 residues long. The junction had 10 bases not matched to a gene; V was cut back by 1 base and J by 6 bases.

The V gene is TRBV4-2, the J gene TRBJ2-7, with D possibly being TRBD2 (6 bases). CDR3 length equals 15 residues. CDR1 LGHNA and CDR2 YNFKEQ come from the germline V gene. Trimming took off 4 bases at V and 0 bases at J, with 13 bases between the two ends. CDR3 DNA sequence: TGTGCCAGCAGCCCTGGCGGGGTCCTCTCCTACGAGCAGTACTTC. This encodes CASSPGGVLSYEQYF.